Listed below are T cell receptor beta chains from one sample, sequenced in a study of CD8 T cells in Susac syndrome. TCRdb passed the immunoSEQ multiplex PCR reads through MiXCR, listing each CDR3 protein once. The sample holds 80,000 to 90,000 distinct CDR3 sequences, roughly 93% seen once. The sequencing input was CD8+ T cells from PBMCs. The origin of the receptors is a human donor in good health. Each CDR3 is given with its conserved first and last residue. The D gene is left open where the match is weak. Size values are once, few and many counts, or a class for expanded clones, and some rows have none.

v_call	clone_size	d_call	j_call	cdr3_aa	cdr3_nt
TRBV5-4	-	-	TRBJ2-3	CASSLTFGGALDTQYF	-
TRBV19	-	-	TRBJ2-1	CASIPFRGSYNEQFF	TGTGCCAGTATCCCTTTCAGGGGCTCCTACAATGAGCAGTTCTTC
TRBV29-1	-	-	TRBJ1-2	CSVETGLDGYTF	TGCAGCGTTGAAACAGGGTTGGATGGCTACACCTTC
TRBV20-1	-	-	TRBJ2-1	CSASYLGNPYNEQFF	TGCAGTGCTAGTTATCTCGGGAATCCATACAATGAGCAGTTCTTC
TRBV12-3/TRBV12-4	-	TRBD1	TRBJ1-2	CASSSGQGHYGYTF	TGTGCCAGCAGTTCGGGACAGGGACACTATGGCTACACCTTC
TRBV2	-	-	TRBJ1-5	CASEDSRNQPQHF	TGTGCCAGCGAGGACAGCAGAAATCAGCCCCAGCATTTT
TRBV6-1	-	-	TRBJ1-1	CASRGDAANTEAFF	TGTGCCAGCAGGGGGGACGCGGCGAACACTGAAGCTTTCTTT
TRBV13	-	-	TRBJ2-1	CASSPRGFSYNEQFF	TGTGCCAGCAGCCCCCGGGGATTCTCCTACAATGAGCAGTTCTTC
TRBV6-1	-	TRBD1	TRBJ1-3	CASSAGQGDSGNTIYF	TGTGCCAGCAGTGCAGGACAGGGAGACTCTGGAAACACCATATATTTT
TRBV2	-	-	TRBJ2-7	CASSEEGLGTYEQYF	TGTGCCAGCAGCGAGGAGGGTCTTGGGACCTACGAGCAGTACTTC
TRBV29-1	-	-	TRBJ1-1	CSVETRGTEAFF	TGCAGCGTTGAAACTAGGGGAACTGAAGCTTTCTTT
TRBV18	-	-	TRBJ2-1	CASSPEGGPSYNEQFF	TGTGCCAGCTCACCGGAGGGGGGCCCCTCCTACAATGAGCAGTTCTTC
TRBV18	-	TRBD1	TRBJ2-1	CASSPLGQGELDRQFF	TGTGCCAGCTCACCATTGGGACAGGGGGAATTGGATAGGCAGTTCTTC
TRBV9	-	TRBD2	TRBJ2-1	CASSGSGRGGHNEQFF	TGTGCCAGCAGCGGTAGTGGGCGGGGGGGCCACAATGAGCAGTTCTTC
TRBV6-2/TRBV6-3	-	-	TRBJ1-2	CASSGLRTDRFANYGYTF	TGTGCCAGCAGCGGCCTTCGGACGGATAGATTTGCTAACTATGGCTACACCTTC
TRBV12-3/TRBV12-4	-	-	TRBJ1-2	CASSTPEGYTF	TGTGCCAGCAGTACCCCCGAAGGCTACACCTTC
TRBV28	-	TRBD1	TRBJ2-7	CASGWTGTDYEQYF	TGTGCCAGCGGTTGGACGGGGACAGACTACGAGCAGTACTTC
TRBV20-1	-	-	TRBJ2-5	CSARDNAPGRLQETQYF	TGCAGTGCTAGAGATAATGCCCCCGGTCGACTACAAGAGACCCAGTACTTC
TRBV5-1	once	-	TRBJ2-1	CASSPSGAGSYNEQFF	TGCGCCAGCAGCCCCTCGGGAGCGGGCTCCTACAATGAGCAGTTCTTC
TRBV29-1	-	-	TRBJ1-2	CSVVNPRGYGYTF	TGCAGCGTTGTTAACCCGAGGGGCTATGGCTACACCTTC
TRBV7-9	-	-	TRBJ1-1	CASSLVRGPPDTEAFF	TGTGCCAGCAGCTTAGTAAGGGGCCCGCCAGACACTGAAGCTTTCTTT
TRBV12-3/TRBV12-4	-	-	TRBJ2-7	CASTTGAYEQYF	TGTGCCAGCACCACTGGTGCCTACGAGCAGTACTTC
TRBV12-3/TRBV12-4	-	-	TRBJ2-1	CASSLNIPRFF	TGTGCCAGCAGTTTAAACATACCACGGTTCTTC
TRBV9	once	-	TRBJ2-1	CASRGLSNEQFF	TGTGCCAGCAGGGGACTTAGCAATGAGCAGTTCTTC
TRBV7-9	-	-	TRBJ2-7	CASSLGPPSHEQYF	TGTGCCAGCAGCTTAGGCCCGCCATCCCACGAGCAGTACTTC
TRBV12-3/TRBV12-4	-	-	TRBJ1-5	CASSPGPGGDQPQHF	TGTGCCAGCAGTCCAGGACCCGGGGGCGATCAGCCCCAGCATTTT
TRBV15	-	-	TRBJ1-4	CATSRGEVLVEKLFF	TGTGCCACCAGCAGAGGAGAGGTTTTGGTTGAAAAACTGTTTTTT
TRBV4-1	-	-	TRBJ2-7	CASSLRTNYEQYF	TGCGCCAGCAGCCTAAGGACTAACTACGAGCAGTACTTC
TRBV13	-	TRBD2	TRBJ2-7	CASRAGGSYEQYF	TGTGCCAGCAGAGCGGGGGGATCCTACGAGCAGTACTTC
TRBV20-1	once	TRBD2	TRBJ2-1	CSASYPSSGGYNEQFF	TGCAGTGCTAGTTACCCCTCTAGCGGGGGTTACAATGAGCAGTTCTTC
TRBV2	-	-	TRBJ2-3	CASTRRRGTSDTQYF	TGTGCCAGCACGAGGAGGCGGGGAACCTCAGATACGCAGTATTTT
TRBV13	-	-	TRBJ1-5	CASSPGRSLNQPQHF	TGTGCCAGCAGCCCAGGACGGAGCTTGAATCAGCCCCAGCATTTT
TRBV4-2	-	TRBD1	TRBJ1-2	CASSSDRGVNYGYTF	TGTGCCAGCAGCTCCGACAGGGGGGTAAACTATGGCTACACCTTC
TRBV3-1	once	-	TRBJ2-3	CASRGVFTDTQYF	TGTGCCAGCAGGGGGGTTTTCACAGATACGCAGTATTTT
TRBV6-5	-	-	TRBJ1-2	CASREYRQINYGYTF	TGTGCCAGCAGGGAATACAGGCAGATTAACTATGGCTACACCTTC
TRBV13	-	-	TRBJ2-3	CASSFLLPSTDTQYF	TGTGCCAGCAGCTTCCTTCTCCCAAGCACAGATACGCAGTATTTT
TRBV6-6	-	TRBD1	TRBJ2-5	CASSLSGGWETQYF	TGTGCCAGCAGCCTCTCAGGGGGCTGGGAGACCCAGTACTTC